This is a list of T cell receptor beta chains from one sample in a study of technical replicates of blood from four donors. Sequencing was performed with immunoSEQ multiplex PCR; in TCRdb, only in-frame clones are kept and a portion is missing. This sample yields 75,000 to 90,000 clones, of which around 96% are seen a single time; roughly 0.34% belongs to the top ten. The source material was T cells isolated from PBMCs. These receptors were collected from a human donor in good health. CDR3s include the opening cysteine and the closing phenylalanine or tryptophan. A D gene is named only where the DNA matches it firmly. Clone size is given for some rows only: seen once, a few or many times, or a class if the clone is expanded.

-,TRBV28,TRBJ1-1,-,TGTGCCAGCAGAACAGATGGTCGGAACACTGAAGCTTTCTTT,CASRTDGRNTEAFF
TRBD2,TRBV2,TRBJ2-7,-,TGTGCCAGCAGTGAAGCTAGTAGGCTAGCGGGAGGAATCTACGAGCAGTACTTC,CASSEASRLAGGIYEQYF
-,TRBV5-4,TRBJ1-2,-,TGTGCCAGCAGCTGGGCAGGCGAGTATGGCTACACCTTC,CASSWAGEYGYTF
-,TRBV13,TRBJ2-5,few,TGTGCCAGCAGTTATTACCAAGAGACCCAGTACTTC,CASSYYQETQYF
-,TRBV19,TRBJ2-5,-,TGTGCCAGTAGTATGACTGCGCAAGAGACCCAGTACTTC,CASSMTAQETQYF
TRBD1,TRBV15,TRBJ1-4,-,TGTGCCACCAGCAAGAGGGGGACAGGGGGAGAAAAACTGTTTTTT,CATSKRGTGGEKLFF
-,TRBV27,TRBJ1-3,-,TGTGCCAGCAGTTACCGGGGTTCGGACACCATATATTTT,CASSYRGSDTIYF
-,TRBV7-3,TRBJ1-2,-,TGTGCCAGCAGCTTGACGGAAGGGGCCCATGGCTACACCTTC,CASSLTEGAHGYTF
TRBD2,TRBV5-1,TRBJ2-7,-,TGCGCCAGCAGCTTGCAGACTAGCGGAGTGCCCCACTCCTACGAGCAGTACTTC,CASSLQTSGVPHSYEQYF
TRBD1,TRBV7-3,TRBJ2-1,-,TGTGCCAGCAGCTTACAGGGGACAGGTGCGGGTGAGCAGTTCTTC,CASSLQGTGAGEQFF
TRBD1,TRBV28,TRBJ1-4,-,TGTGCCAGCAGCCAAATCGGGACAGGCCTTAATGAAAAACTGTTTTTT,CASSQIGTGLNEKLFF
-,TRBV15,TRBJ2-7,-,TGTGCCACCAGCAGAGACTCAGACGAGCAGTACTTC,CATSRDSDEQYF
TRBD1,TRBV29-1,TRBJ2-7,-,TGCAGCGTCGGACAGGGGACCCCCCCCGAGCAGTACTTC,CSVGQGTPPEQYF
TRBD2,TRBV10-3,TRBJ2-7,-,TGTGCCATCGCAGCGGGGCTCTCCTACGAGCAGTACTTC,CAIAAGLSYEQYF
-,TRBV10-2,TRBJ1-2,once,TGCGCCAGCAGTGAATATGGACTTCCGGGATCTGGCTACACCTTC,CASSEYGLPGSGYTF
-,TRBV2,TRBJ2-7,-,TGTGCCAGCAGTGAACTGCCTGGGCCAGGCTACGAGCAGTACTTC,CASSELPGPGYEQYF
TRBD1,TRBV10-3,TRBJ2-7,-,TGTGCCATCAGTGACAGGGGGTCCGGCTACGAGCAGTACTTC,CAISDRGSGYEQYF
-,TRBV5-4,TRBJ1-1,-,TGTGCCAGCAGCTTCGGGTGGGGCCAGGAAGCTTTCTTT,CASSFGWGQEAFF
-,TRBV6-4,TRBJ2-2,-,TGTGCCAGCAGTACTCAAGAGAACACCGGGGAGCTGTTTTTT,CASSTQENTGELFF
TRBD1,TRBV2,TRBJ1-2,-,TGTGCCAGCAGGGACAGGGTTGGCTACACCTTC,CASRDRVGYTF
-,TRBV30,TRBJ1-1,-,TGTGCCTGGAGTCCCAACCTAGAAGCTTTCTTT,CAWSPNLEAFF
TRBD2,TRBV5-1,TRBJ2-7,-,TGCGCCAGCAGCCCGACGAGTGGGCTAGCGGGTTTCTACGAGCAGTACTTC,CASSPTSGLAGFYEQYF
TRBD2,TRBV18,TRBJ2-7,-,TGTGCCAGCTCACCACCGGGGGGGGGAGCCTACGAGCAGTACTTC,CASSPPGGGAYEQYF
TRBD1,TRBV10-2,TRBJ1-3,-,TGCGCCAGCGGGGACAGGGCCAACTCTGGAAACACCATATATTTT,CASGDRANSGNTIYF
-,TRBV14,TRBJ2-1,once,TGTGCCAGCAGCCAAGATCGGGGACTGTTCATCTACAATGAGCAGTTCTTC,CASSQDRGLFIYNEQFF
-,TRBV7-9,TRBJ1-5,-,TGTGCCAGCAGCCGACAGTTAAATCAGCCCCAGCATTTT,CASSRQLNQPQHF
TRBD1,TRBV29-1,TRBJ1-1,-,TGCAGCGTGCTCCGGGACAGGGATACTGAAGCTTTCTTT,CSVLRDRDTEAFF
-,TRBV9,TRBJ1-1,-,TGTGCCAGCAGCGCCCGAGACGGGGGGCTGAACACTGAAGCTTTCTTT,CASSARDGGLNTEAFF
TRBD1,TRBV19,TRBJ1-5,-,TGTGCCAGTAGTATTCGACAGGGGTTCAATCAGCCCCAGCATTTT,CASSIRQGFNQPQHF
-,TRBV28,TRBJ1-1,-,TGTGCCAGCAGTTTATCGCGTGGGACAGAAGCTTTCTTT,CASSLSRGTEAFF
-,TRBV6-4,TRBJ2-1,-,TGTGCCAGCAGTGACTCCAGCGGGCCATACAATGAGCAGTTCTTC,CASSDSSGPYNEQFF
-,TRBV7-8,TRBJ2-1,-,TGTGCCAGCAGCTTAGGACTGAGCTCCTACAATGAGCAGTTCTTC,CASSLGLSSYNEQFF
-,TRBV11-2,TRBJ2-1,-,TGTGCCAGCAGCTTAGTTCAGTTCAGTGGAGTCAATGAGCAGTTCTTC,CASSLVQFSGVNEQFF
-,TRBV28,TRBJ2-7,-,TGTGCCAGCAGTCGACAGGCCTACTCCTACGAGCAGTACTTC,CASSRQAYSYEQYF
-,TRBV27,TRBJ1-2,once,TGTGCCAGCAGTTTGAGCTTCCGCTATGGCTACACCTTC,CASSLSFRYGYTF
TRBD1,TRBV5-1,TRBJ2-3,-,TGCGCCAGCAGCCATCCCACAGGGGGCACAGATACGCAGTATTTT,CASSHPTGGTDTQYF
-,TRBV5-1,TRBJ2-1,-,TGCGCCAGCAGCTTGGGTCGAGCCGTTATGAATGAGCAGTTCTTC,CASSLGRAVMNEQFF
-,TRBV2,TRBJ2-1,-,TGTGCCACGGGGGGCGGGAGAGGTTACAATGAGCAGTTCTTC,CATGGGRGYNEQFF
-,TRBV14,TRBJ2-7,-,TGTGCCAGCAGCCAAGACTCGGACAGTATCTACTACGAGCAGTACTTC,CASSQDSDSIYYEQYF
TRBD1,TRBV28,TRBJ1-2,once,TGTGCCAGCAGTCTAAACGGGGGACAGGGGGAATATGGCTACACCTTC,CASSLNGGQGEYGYTF